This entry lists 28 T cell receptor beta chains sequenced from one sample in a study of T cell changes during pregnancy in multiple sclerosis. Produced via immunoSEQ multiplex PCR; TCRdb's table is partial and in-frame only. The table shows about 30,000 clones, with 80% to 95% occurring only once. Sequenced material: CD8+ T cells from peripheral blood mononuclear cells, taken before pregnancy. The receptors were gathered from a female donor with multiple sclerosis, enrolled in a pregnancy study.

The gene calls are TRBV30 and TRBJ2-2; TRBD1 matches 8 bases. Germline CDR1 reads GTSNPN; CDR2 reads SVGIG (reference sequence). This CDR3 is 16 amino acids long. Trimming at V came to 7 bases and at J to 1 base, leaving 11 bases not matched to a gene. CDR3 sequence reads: CAFNPPDRENTGELFF. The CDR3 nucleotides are TGTGCCTTTAATCCCCCGGACAGGGAGAACACCGGGGAGCTGTTTTTT.

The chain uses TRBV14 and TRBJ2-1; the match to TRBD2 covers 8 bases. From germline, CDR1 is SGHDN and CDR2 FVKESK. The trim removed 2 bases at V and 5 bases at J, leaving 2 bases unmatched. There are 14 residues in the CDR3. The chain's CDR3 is CASSQLAGDNEQFF. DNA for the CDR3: TGTGCCAGCAGCCAACTAGCGGGCGACAATGAGCAGTTCTTC.

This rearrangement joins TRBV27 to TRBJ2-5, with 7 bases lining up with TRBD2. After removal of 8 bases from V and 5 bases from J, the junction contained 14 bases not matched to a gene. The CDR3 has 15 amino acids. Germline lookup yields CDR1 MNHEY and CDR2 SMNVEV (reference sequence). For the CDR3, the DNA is TGTGCCAGCCGTGTTTTTGCGGGGGACTACGAGACCCAGTACTTC. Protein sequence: CASRVFAGDYETQYF.

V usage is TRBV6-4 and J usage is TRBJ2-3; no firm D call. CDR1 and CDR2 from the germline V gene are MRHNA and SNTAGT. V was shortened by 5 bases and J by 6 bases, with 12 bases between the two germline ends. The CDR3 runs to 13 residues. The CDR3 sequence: CASSFTVTDTQYF. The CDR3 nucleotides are TGTGCCAGCAGTTTTACGGTGACTGATACGCAGTATTTT.

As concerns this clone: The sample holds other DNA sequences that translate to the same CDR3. The CDR3: CASSSGTSGKNEQFF. Here the CDR3 DNA reads TGTGCCAGCAGTTCCGGGACTAGCGGGAAGAATGAGCAGTTCTTC. The rearrangement uses TRBV27 and TRBJ2-1, with TRBD2 identical over 13 bases. Germline loops: CDR1 MNHEY, CDR2 SMNVEV (reference sequence). The ends lost 4 bases at V and 7 bases at J; junction bases unmatched: 4. The CDR3 is made up of 15 amino acids.

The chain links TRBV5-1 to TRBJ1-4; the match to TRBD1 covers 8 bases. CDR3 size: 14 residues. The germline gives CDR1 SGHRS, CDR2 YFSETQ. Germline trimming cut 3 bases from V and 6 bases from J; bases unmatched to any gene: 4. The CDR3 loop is CASSWTGRDEKLFF. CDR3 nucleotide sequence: TGCGCCAGCAGCTGGACAGGGAGAGATGAAAAACTGTTTTTT.

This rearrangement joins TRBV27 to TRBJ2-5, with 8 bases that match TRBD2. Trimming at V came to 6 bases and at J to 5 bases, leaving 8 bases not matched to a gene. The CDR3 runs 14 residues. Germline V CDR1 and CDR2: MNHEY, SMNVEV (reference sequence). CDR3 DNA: TGTGCCAGCAGACCGCGGGCGGGGGGCGAGACCCAGTACTTC. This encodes CASRPRAGGETQYF.

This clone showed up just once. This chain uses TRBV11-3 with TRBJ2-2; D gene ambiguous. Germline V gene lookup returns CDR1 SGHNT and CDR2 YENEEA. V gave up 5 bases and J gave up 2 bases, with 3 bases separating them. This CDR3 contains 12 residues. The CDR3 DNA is TGTGCCAGCAGCCCTAACACCGGGGAGCTGTTTTTT. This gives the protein CASSPNTGELFF.

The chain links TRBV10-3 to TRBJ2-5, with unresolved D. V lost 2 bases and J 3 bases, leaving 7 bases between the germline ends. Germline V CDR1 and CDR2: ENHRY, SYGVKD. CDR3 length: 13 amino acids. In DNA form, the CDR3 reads TGTGCCATCAGTGAGCCAGGCAAAGAGACCCAGTACTTC. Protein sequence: CAISEPGKETQYF.

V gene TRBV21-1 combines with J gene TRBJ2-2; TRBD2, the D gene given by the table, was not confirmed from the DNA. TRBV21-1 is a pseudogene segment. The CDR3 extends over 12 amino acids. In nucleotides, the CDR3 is TGTGCCAGGCCTAGGAACACCGGGGAGCTGTTTTTT. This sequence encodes CARPRNTGELFF.

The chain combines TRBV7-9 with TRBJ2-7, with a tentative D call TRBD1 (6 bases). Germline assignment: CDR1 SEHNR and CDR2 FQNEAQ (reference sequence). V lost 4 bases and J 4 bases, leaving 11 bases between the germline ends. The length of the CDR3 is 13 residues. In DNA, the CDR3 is TGTGCCAGCAGCTCCAGGGACACATACGAGCAGTACTTC. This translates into CASSSRDTYEQYF.

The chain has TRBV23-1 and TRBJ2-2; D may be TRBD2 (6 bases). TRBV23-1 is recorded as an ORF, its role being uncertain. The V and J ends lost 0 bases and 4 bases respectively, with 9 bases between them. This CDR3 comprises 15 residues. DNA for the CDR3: TGCGCCAGCAGTCAATCGGGGGGTGGCACCGGGGAGCTGTTTTTT. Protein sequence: CASSQSGGGTGELFF.

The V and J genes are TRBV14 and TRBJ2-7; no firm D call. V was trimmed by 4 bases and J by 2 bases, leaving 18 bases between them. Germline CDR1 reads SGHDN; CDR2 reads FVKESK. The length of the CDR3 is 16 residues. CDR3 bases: TGTGCCAGCAGCCCAACTCGTAGCCAATCTCCCTACGAGCAGTACTTC. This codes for CASSPTRSQSPYEQYF.

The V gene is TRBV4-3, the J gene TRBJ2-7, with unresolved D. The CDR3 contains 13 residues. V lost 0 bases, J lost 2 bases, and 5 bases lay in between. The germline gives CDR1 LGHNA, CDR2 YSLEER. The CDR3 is CASSQDLPYEQYF. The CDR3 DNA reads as TGCGCCAGCAGCCAAGATCTCCCCTACGAGCAGTACTTC.

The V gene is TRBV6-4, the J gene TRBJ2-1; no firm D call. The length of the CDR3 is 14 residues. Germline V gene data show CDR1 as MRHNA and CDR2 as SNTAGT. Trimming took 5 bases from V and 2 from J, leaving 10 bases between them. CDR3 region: CASSPLKPYNEQFF. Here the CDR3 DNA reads TGTGCCAGCAGTCCCTTGAAGCCCTACAATGAGCAGTTCTTC.

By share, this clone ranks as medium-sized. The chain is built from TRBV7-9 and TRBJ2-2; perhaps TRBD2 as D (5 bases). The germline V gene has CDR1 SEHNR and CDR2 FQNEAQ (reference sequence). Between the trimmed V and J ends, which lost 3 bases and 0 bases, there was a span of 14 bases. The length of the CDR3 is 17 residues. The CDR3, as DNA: TGTGCCAGCAGCTTCCCCGCGGGTGCACCGAACACCGGGGAGCTGTTTTTT. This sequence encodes CASSFPAGAPNTGELFF.

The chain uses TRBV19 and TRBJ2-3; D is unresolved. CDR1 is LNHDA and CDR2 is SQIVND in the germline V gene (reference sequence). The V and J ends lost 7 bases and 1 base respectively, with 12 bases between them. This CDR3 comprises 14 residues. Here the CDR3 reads CASNWHLGTDTQYF. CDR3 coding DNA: TGTGCCAGTAATTGGCATTTGGGCACAGATACGCAGTATTTT.

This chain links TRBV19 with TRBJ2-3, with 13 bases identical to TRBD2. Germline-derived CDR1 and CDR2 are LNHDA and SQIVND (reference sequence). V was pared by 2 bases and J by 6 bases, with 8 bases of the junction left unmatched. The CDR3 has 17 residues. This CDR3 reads CASSIFGLAGADDTQYF. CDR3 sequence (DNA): TGTGCCAGTAGTATATTTGGACTAGCGGGAGCAGACGATACGCAGTATTTT.

The DNA for the CDR3 is TGTGCCAGCAGTGCCTCCCCAGGGGGCTTGGGTACTGAAGCTTTCTTT. Protein: CASSASPGGLGTEAFF. V gene TRBV6-1 combines with J gene TRBJ1-1; 8 bases fit TRBD1. J lost 5 bases, V lost 4 bases, and 12 bases had no gene match. The CDR3 runs to 16 residues. In germline, CDR1 is MNHNS, CDR2 SASEGT.

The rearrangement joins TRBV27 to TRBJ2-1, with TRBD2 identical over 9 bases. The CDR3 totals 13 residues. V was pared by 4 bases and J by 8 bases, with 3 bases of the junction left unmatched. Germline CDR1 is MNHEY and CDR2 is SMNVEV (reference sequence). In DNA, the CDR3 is TGTGCCAGCAGTTCGACTAGCGGCTATGAGCAGTTCTTC. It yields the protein CASSSTSGYEQFF.

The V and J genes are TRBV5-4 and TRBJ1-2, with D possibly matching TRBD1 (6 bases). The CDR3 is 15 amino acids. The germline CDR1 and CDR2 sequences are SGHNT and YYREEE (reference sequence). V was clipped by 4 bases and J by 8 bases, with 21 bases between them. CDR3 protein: CASSRRDNPFSGYTF. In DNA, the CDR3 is TGTGCCAGCAGCCGCCGGGACAATCCCTTTAGCGGCTACACCTTC.

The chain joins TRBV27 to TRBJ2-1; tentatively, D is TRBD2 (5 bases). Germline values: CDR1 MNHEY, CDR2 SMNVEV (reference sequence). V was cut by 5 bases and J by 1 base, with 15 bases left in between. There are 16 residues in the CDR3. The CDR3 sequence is CASSARPGSSYNEQFF. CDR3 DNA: TGTGCCAGCAGTGCCAGACCTGGGAGTTCCTACAATGAGCAGTTCTTC.

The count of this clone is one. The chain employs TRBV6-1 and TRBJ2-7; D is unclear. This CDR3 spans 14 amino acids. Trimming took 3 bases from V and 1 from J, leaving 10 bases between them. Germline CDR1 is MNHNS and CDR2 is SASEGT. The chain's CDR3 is CASSDRASSYEQYF. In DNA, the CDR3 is TGTGCCAGCAGTGATCGCGCTTCATCCTACGAGCAGTACTTC.

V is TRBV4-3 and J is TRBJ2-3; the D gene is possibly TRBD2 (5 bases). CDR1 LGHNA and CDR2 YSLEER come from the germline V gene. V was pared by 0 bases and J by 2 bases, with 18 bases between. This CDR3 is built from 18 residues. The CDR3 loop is CASSQEPGLAPATDTQYF. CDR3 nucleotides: TGCGCCAGCAGCCAAGAACCTGGGCTAGCCCCGGCCACAGATACGCAGTATTTT.

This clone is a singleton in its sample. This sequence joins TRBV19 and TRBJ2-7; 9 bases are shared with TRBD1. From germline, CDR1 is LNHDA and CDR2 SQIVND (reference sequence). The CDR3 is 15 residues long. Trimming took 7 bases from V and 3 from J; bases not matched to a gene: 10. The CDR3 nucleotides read TGTGCCAGTACTGCGGGACAGGGAAGATTCTACGAGCAGTACTTC. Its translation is CASTAGQGRFYEQYF.

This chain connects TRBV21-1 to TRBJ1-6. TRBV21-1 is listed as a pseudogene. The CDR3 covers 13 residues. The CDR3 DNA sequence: TGTGCCAGCATGAGCTCCTATAATTCACCCCTCCACTTT. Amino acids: CASMSSYNSPLHF.

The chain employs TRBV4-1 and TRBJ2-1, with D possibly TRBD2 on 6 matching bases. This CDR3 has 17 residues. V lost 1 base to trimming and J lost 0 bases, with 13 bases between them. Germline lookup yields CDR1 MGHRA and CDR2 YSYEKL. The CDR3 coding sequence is TGCGCCAGCAGCCAAGCTGGGGCGGGAACCTCCTACAATGAGCAGTTCTTC. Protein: CASSQAGAGTSYNEQFF.

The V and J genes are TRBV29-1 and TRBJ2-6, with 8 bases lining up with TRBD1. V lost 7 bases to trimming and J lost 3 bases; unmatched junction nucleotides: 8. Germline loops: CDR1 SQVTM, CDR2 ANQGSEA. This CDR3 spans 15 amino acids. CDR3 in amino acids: CSAKATGDGANVLTF. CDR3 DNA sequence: TGCAGCGCCAAAGCGACAGGGGATGGGGCCAACGTCCTGACTTTC.